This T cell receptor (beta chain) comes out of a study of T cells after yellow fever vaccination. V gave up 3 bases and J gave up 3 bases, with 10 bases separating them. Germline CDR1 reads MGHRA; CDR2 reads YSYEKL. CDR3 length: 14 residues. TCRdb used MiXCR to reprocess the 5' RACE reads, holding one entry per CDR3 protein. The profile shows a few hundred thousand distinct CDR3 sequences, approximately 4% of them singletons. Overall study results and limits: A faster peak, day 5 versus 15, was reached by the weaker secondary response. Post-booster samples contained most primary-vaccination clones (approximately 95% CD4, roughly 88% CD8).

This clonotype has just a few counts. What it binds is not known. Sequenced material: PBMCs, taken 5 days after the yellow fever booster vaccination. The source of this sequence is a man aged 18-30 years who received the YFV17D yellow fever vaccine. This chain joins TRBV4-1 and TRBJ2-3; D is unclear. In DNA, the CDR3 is TGCGCCAGCAGCCAGACGGACGGAACAGATACGCAGTATTTT. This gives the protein CASSQTDGTDTQYF.